This T cell receptor (beta chain) was profiled in a study of T cell responses to AZD1222 COVID-19 vaccine. Study outcomes and limitations: The study found Spike-specific TCR breadth and depth rose after two AZD1222 doses. Most donors were white British, females outnumbered males, and clonal diversity was possibly underestimated.

As regards this clone: Its specificity is unknown.

The CDR3 is 15 amino acids. V was shortened by 8 bases and J by 0 bases, with 14 bases between the two germline ends. The V gene's germline CDR1 is LGHDT and CDR2 YNNKEL (reference sequence). TCRdb's table, derived via immunoSEQ multiplex PCR, lists solely in-frame clones and lacks some. The sample has around 180,000 clones; 85% to 90% are singletons. The chain joins TRBV3-1 (or the pseudogene TRBV3-2) to TRBJ1-5; D gene ambiguous. The TCR comes from an adult in good health. The source was peripheral blood, collected on day 0 of AZD1222 vaccination. The CDR3 bases are TGTGCCAGCCCAGGTGGTTCATATAGCAATCAGCCCCAGCATTTT. Residues: CASPGGSYSNQPQHF.